This record covers a single T cell receptor (beta chain). The antigen is unknown. This entry is derived from a study of T cells after posttransplantation cyclophosphamide. Whole-study findings and limits: TRB clonality was highly associated with recipient CMV seropositivity and reactivation.

Some clones are missing from TCRdb's copy, which holds only in-frame ones; the method was immunoSEQ multiplex PCR. Of about 22,000 clones listed, about nine tenths are singletons. Busulfan-fludarabine conditioning, marrow transplant, and cyclophosphamide on days +3 and +4 were administered. Germline V CDR1 and CDR2: MNHNS, SASEGT. This CDR3 has 14 residues. V was trimmed by 3 bases and J by 3 bases, leaving 12 bases between them. V and J are TRBV6-1 and TRBJ2-7; maybe TRBD2 (6 bases). This specimen consisted of PBMCs, obtained after allogeneic stem cell transplant with posttransplant cyclophosphamide. The receptor's source is a female patient in her 30s who received an allogeneic stem cell transplant from an unrelated donor, was CMV-positive, and had no GVHD. Some of these T cells may belong to the graft donor. As DNA, the CDR3 is TGTGCCAGCAGTGACGGGGGATCGCACTACGAGCAGTACTTC. It translates to CASSDGGSHYEQYF.